The T cell receptor beta chain under discussion was sequenced for a study of molecular identifiers for immune sequencing clone quantification. This clonotype was seen repeatedly, ten times or more. MiXCR, run by TCRdb on the PCR reads, gives a single entry per CDR3 protein. The data hold under 65,000 distinct CDR3 sequences, with approximately 25% observed a single time. The sample consisted of naive CD8+ T cells from blood, with Jurkat cell RNA spiked in. Subset in this sample: FACS-sorted CD8+CD4-CCR7+CD45RA+ naive T cells. The sequence was collected from a human donor in good health. Some libraries in this study had Jurkat cell RNA spiked in.

CDR3 nucleotide sequence: TGTGCCAGCAGCCAAGGGACTAGCGGGGCAGATACGCAGTATTTT. Its translation: CASSQGTSGADTQYF. The chain is built from TRBV5-4 and TRBJ2-3; 13 nucleotides agree with TRBD2. Germline CDR1 reads SGHNT; CDR2 reads YYREEE (reference sequence). V dropped 4 bases and J dropped 4; count of bases not matched to a gene: 3. The CDR3 extends over 15 amino acids.